A selection of T cell receptor beta chains follows, all from one sample in a study of OX40 agonist ivuxolimab in advanced cancers. Method: immunoSEQ multiplex PCR; TCRdb's copy keeps in-frame clones and lacks some. Of some 70,000 clones in the sample, 88% were seen once. Sequenced material: CD4+ or CD8+ T cells sorted from blood, taken in a trial of the OX40 agonist ivuxolimab. These receptors were taken from an adult with an advanced solid tumor such as melanoma, head and neck, liver or kidney cancer. CDR3s include the opening cysteine and the closing phenylalanine or tryptophan. Fields, in order: D gene, V gene, J gene, clone size, CDR3 DNA, CDR3 protein. The D gene is left open where the match is weak. Rows may omit the clone size; those that give it use once, few, many or a size class.

>NA|TRBV11-3|TRBJ1-3|NA
TGTGCCAGCAGCTTAGAGGCCGTCTCTGGAAACACCATATATTTT
CASSLEAVSGNTIYF
>NA|TRBV29-1|TRBJ2-5|once
TGCAGCGTATTCCAAGGGGGAGCTGGGACCCAGTACTTC
CSVFQGGAGTQYF
>TRBD1|TRBV28|TRBJ1-2|NA
TGTGCCAGCAGTTTAAAGGGCGGACAGGGAGGCGGCTACACCTTC
CASSLKGGQGGGYTF
>NA|TRBV27|TRBJ1-2|NA
TGTGCCAGCGCCATGGGGGGACGCTATGGCTACACCTTC
CASAMGGRYGYTF
>TRBD1|TRBV19|TRBJ2-5|NA
TGTGCCAGTAGCCTTAGATTGGGGCCGACAGGGGTCGTGCGTCAAGAGACCCAGTACTTC
CASSLRLGPTGVVRQETQYF
>NA|TRBV9|TRBJ2-7|NA
TGTGCCAGCAGCGTAGCAACGGGAGCCACGTACGAGCAGTACTTC
CASSVATGATYEQYF
>TRBD2|TRBV18|TRBJ2-1|NA
TGTGCCAGCTCACCCTTCGGTCTAGCGGGAGCTACCTCCTACAATGAGCAGTTCTTC
CASSPFGLAGATSYNEQFF
>TRBD1|TRBV2|TRBJ1-1|NA
TGTGCCAGCAGATATGACAGGGGGCTTGTCACTGAAGCTTTCTTT
CASRYDRGLVTEAFF
>NA|TRBV5-6|TRBJ1-3|NA
TGTGCCAGCAGCTTGGACACTGGTGCAGGGGACGGAAACACCATATATTTT
CASSLDTGAGDGNTIYF
>NA|TRBV30|TRBJ2-3|NA
TGTGCCTGGAGCTTTGAAGATACGCAGTATTTT
CAWSFEDTQYF
>NA|TRBV4-1|TRBJ2-2|NA
TGCGCCAGCAGCCAAGTGATAAATAAAGCCGGGGAGCTGTTTTTT
CASSQVINKAGELFF
>NA|TRBV19|TRBJ1-1|NA
TGTGCCAGTAGCCCCCGGGCCTCCGGAGTAGCTTTCTTT
CASSPRASGVAFF
>TRBD2|TRBV5-8|TRBJ2-1|NA
TGTGCCAGCAGCGCGGGACTAGCGGGCGCCTACAATGAGCAGTTCTTC
CASSAGLAGAYNEQFF
>NA|TRBV4-2|TRBJ1-2|NA
TGTGCCAGCAGCCAGGGGCTTGGCGGGCAGGGCTATGGCTACACCTTC
CASSQGLGGQGYGYTF
>TRBD1|TRBV18|TRBJ1-1|NA
TGTGCCAGCTCACCACGAAGACAGGGGAGGGACACTGAAGCTTTCTTT
CASSPRRQGRDTEAFF
>NA|TRBV5-1|TRBJ2-3|once
TGCGCCAGCAGCTTGGCTTCCTCCAGCGACGGCACAGATACGCAGTATTTT
CASSLASSSDGTDTQYF
>NA|TRBV14|TRBJ1-3|NA
TGTGCCAGCAGCCGGGCGCAGGTGGGCACCATATATTTT
CASSRAQVGTIYF
>NA|TRBV7-9|TRBJ1-6|NA
TGTGCCAGCAGCTTAGATCGCTCACCCCTCCACTTT
CASSLDRSPLHF
>NA|TRBV14|TRBJ2-1|few
TGTGCCAGCAGCCAAGTGTCCTACAATGAGCAGTTCTTC
CASSQVSYNEQFF
>NA|TRBV7-9|TRBJ1-2|once
TGTGCCAGCAGCTTAGGTGGCAGCCGCAAGGGAAACTATGGCTACACCTTC
CASSLGGSRKGNYGYTF
>NA|TRBV11-3|TRBJ2-1|NA
TGTGCCAGCAGCTTAGGTCTAGGGACCTACAATGAGCAGTTCTTC
CASSLGLGTYNEQFF
>NA|TRBV7-2|TRBJ1-2|NA
TGTGCCAGCAGCACCCCAGGGGCCCCTTATGGCTACACCTTC
CASSTPGAPYGYTF
>TRBD2|TRBV11-3|TRBJ2-1|NA
TGTGCCAGCAGCACCGGGACTAGCGGGAGGAGTCGTGAGTTCTTC
CASSTGTSGRSREFF
>NA|TRBV19|TRBJ2-3|NA
TGTGCCAGTAGTTGGCAGGGCCTCACAGATACGCAGTATTTT
CASSWQGLTDTQYF
>NA|TRBV7-2|TRBJ2-3|NA
TGTGCCAGCAGCAGCCGGGACAGCACAGATACGCAGTATTTT
CASSSRDSTDTQYF
>NA|TRBV7-2|TRBJ2-7|once
TGTGCCAGCAGCTCGACCGCCCCTCGGCAGTACTTC
CASSSTAPRQYF
>NA|TRBV5-1|TRBJ2-3|NA
TGCGCCAGCAGCGCTGGAGGAAGCACAGATACGCAGTATTTT
CASSAGGSTDTQYF
>NA|TRBV4-2|TRBJ2-7|once
TGTGCCAGCAGCCTCGGCCGCGAGCAGTACTTC
CASSLGREQYF
>TRBD2|TRBV15|TRBJ2-3|NA
TGTGCCACCAGCGAAGCTAGGGAGGGGACAGATACGCAGTATTTT
CATSEAREGTDTQYF
>NA|TRBV4-2|TRBJ1-2|NA
TGTGCCAGCAGCCAAGATCTCGGCTACAGGGCATATGGCTACACCTTC
CASSQDLGYRAYGYTF
>TRBD2|TRBV2|TRBJ2-1|NA
TGTGCCAGCAGGGTACTAGCGGGAGCTCCCCATGAGCAGTTCTTC
CASRVLAGAPHEQFF
>NA|TRBV6-5|TRBJ1-1|NA
TGTGCCAGCAGTTTAATGGCGCTGAACACTGCTGAAGCTTTCTTT
CASSLMALNTAEAFF
>NA|TRBV6-6|TRBJ1-3|once
TGTGCCAGCAGGGGGGGATTGTCCTCTGGAAACACCATATATTTT
CASRGGLSSGNTIYF
>TRBD1|TRBV10-1|TRBJ2-1|NA
TGCGCCAGCAGTGACCCGACAGGGTTGCCCTACAATGAGCAGTTCTTC
CASSDPTGLPYNEQFF
>NA|TRBV7-2|TRBJ1-4|NA
TGTGCCAGCAGCTCGGCCTTGTATGAAAAACTGTTTTTT
CASSSALYEKLFF
>NA|TRBV5-8|TRBJ1-5|NA
TGTGCCAGCAGCCGAGGGGGGACAAATCAGCCCCAGCATTTT
CASSRGGTNQPQHF
>NA|TRBV30|TRBJ1-2|few
TGTGCCTGGAGTCGGGATAGGAGAGACTATGGCTACACCTTC
CAWSRDRRDYGYTF
>TRBD1|TRBV6-1|TRBJ1-6|NA
TGTGCCAGCAGTGACCCCGCCGGGACAGGGATTGGTTCACCCCTCCACTTT
CASSDPAGTGIGSPLHF
>NA|TRBV6-1|TRBJ1-3|NA
TGTGCCAGCAGACCCTCCCTTTTCAACACCATATATTTT
CASRPSLFNTIYF
>NA|TRBV6-5|TRBJ1-6|NA
TGTGCCAGCAGTTTCAAACAGGGTCCACCCCTCCACTTT
CASSFKQGPPLHF
>NA|TRBV7-2|TRBJ2-1|NA
TGTGCCAGCATCCAAACACAGTCCTACAATGAGCAGTTCTTC
CASIQTQSYNEQFF
>NA|TRBV7-9|TRBJ1-2|NA
TGTGCCAGCTCCACAGAACGTTCCTATGGCTACACCTTC
CASSTERSYGYTF
>TRBD2|TRBV5-6|TRBJ2-5|NA
TGTGCCAGCAGCTTGGGATGGCGGGAGTTGAGCCAGACCCAGTACTTC
CASSLGWRELSQTQYF
>NA|TRBV19|TRBJ2-2|NA
TGTGCCAGTAGCCAGGTGGACTTCGGGGCCGGGGAGCTGTTTTTT
CASSQVDFGAGELFF
>NA|TRBV18|TRBJ2-3|NA
TGTGCCAGCTCACCGTTTATGGGACTGGCCTCCACAGATACGCAGTATTTT
CASSPFMGLASTDTQYF
>NA|TRBV27|TRBJ2-1|NA
TGTGCCAGCAGGATAGGGGGGGGCCCCTACAATGAGCAGTTCTTC
CASRIGGGPYNEQFF
>NA|TRBV20-1|TRBJ1-1|NA
TGCAGTGCTCCTCAGGGGTCAGAGGCTTTCTTT
CSAPQGSEAFF